The T cell receptor beta chain under discussion was sequenced for a study of neoadjuvant anti-PD-1 for oral cavity cancer. The study, taken as a whole, reports: Higher pretreatment blood Treg/Th17 ratios correlated with higher pretreatment blood and lower post-treatment tumor TCRbeta clonality. Non-responders to neoadjuvant nivolumab had significantly more clonal PBMC T cells than responders.

Trimming took 1 base from V and 11 from J, leaving 9 bases between them. This CDR3 spans 12 amino acids. CDR1 is LNHNV, CDR2 YYDKDF, per germline (reference sequence). This table comes from immunoSEQ multiplex PCR, and its TCRdb copy is limited to in-frame clones, with some not included. In the table there are 11,000 to 15,000 clones, about 70% of which are singletons. Note on this clone: Its antigen is still unknown.

The source was PBMCs, collected before nivolumab (anti-PD-1) treatment. This sequence was found in a person between 35 and 79 years old with oral cavity squamous cell carcinoma. The chain uses TRBV15 and TRBJ1-5; D uncertain. CDR3 in amino acids: CATSRGPLAQHF. The CDR3 nucleotides are TGTGCCACCAGCAGAGGTCCCTTGGCCCAGCATTTT.